The 30 T cell receptor beta chains below all came from one sample that was sequenced in a study of control samples from healthy donors and cancer patients. Assay: immunoSEQ multiplex PCR; the TCRdb copy retains only in-frame clones and omits some. The sample includes roughly 83,000 clones, around 80% of them seen just once. The specimen was blood. All receptors derive from a woman aged 55-69 years in good health.

The chain has TRBV15 and TRBJ2-3, with D perhaps TRBD1 (6 bases). CDR1 LNHNV and CDR2 YYDKDF come from the germline V gene (reference sequence). V was shortened by 2 bases and J by 2 bases, with 8 bases between the two germline ends. The CDR3 is 14 amino acids. CDR3 amino acids: CATSRTGHTDTQYF. CDR3 in DNA: TGTGCCACCAGCAGAACGGGACACACAGATACGCAGTATTTT.

The chain has TRBV28 and TRBJ1-5; tentatively, D is TRBD1 (6 bases). Trimming removed 4 bases at V and 2 bases at J, with 12 bases between. Per germline, CDR1 MDHEN and CDR2 SYDVKM. The CDR3 sequence is 15 residues long. CDR3 bases: TGTGCCAGCAGTTCAGGGGACCGAGGCAATCAGCCCCAGCATTTT. Its translation: CASSSGDRGNQPQHF.

The chain recombines TRBV6-2 or TRBV6-3 with TRBJ2-5, with D unclear. Germline values: CDR1 MNHEY, CDR2 SVGEGT. Trimming removed 0 bases from V and 2 bases from J, with 10 bases in between. This CDR3 region has 15 residues. CDR3 amino acids: CASSYSHWRQETQYF. In DNA form, the CDR3 reads TGTGCCAGCAGTTACTCTCACTGGCGGCAAGAGACCCAGTACTTC.

J is TRBJ2-5 and V is TRBV13; 11 nucleotides line up with TRBD2. The CDR3 has 17 amino acids. J lost 2 bases, V lost 5 bases, and 10 bases had no gene match. The germline V gene has CDR1 PRHDT and CDR2 FYEKMQ (reference sequence). CDR3 sequence: CASSHILAGVGQETQYF. CDR3 DNA: TGTGCCAGCAGCCACATACTAGCGGGAGTGGGTCAAGAGACCCAGTACTTC.

The chain recombines TRBV6-2 or TRBV6-3 with TRBJ2-3; 10 nucleotides match TRBD2. This CDR3 comprises 17 residues. The junction had 7 bases not matched to a gene; V was cut back by 2 bases and J by 2 bases. The germline V gene has CDR1 MNHEY and CDR2 SVGEGT. CDR3: CASSYLLAGVNTDTQYF. As DNA, the CDR3 is TGTGCCAGCAGTTACCTCCTAGCGGGGGTAAACACAGATACGCAGTATTTT.

The J gene is TRBJ1-1, the V gene TRBV5-1; the D gene is possibly TRBD1 (6 bases). Between the trimmed V and J ends, which lost 0 bases and 8 bases, there was a span of 14 bases. This CDR3 spans 14 amino acids. The germline gives CDR1 SGHRS, CDR2 YFSETQ. CDR3 amino acids: CASSLGSGEGEAFF. CDR3 nucleotides: TGCGCCAGCAGCTTGGGGTCAGGGGAAGGCGAAGCTTTCTTT. Full variable domain (outside the CDR3, taken from reference TRBV5-1 and TRBJ1-1): KAGVTQTPRYLIKTRGQQVTLSCSPISGHRSVSWYQQTPGQGLQFLFEYFSETQRNKGNFPGRFSGRQFSNSRSEMNVSTLELGDSALYLCASSLGSGEGEAFFGQGTRLTVV.

This rearrangement joins TRBV19 to TRBJ2-2; 10 positions agree with TRBD1. The CDR3 loop spans 16 amino acids. J was trimmed by 5 bases and V by 8 bases; bases with no gene match: 11. CDR1 LNHDA and CDR2 SQIVND come from the germline V gene (reference sequence). The CDR3 sequence: CASFGLGQGYTGELFF. CDR3 DNA: TGTGCCAGTTTCGGCCTGGGACAGGGGTATACCGGGGAGCTGTTTTTT.

CDR3 nucleotides: TGTGCCAGCAGCTGGGGGGGGGCCTACCAAGAGACCCAGTACTTC. It codes for CASSWGGAYQETQYF. The V and J genes are TRBV7-6 and TRBJ2-5; weak D call: TRBD2 (7 bases). The length of the CDR3 is 15 residues. Germline CDR1 and CDR2: SGHVS and FNYEAQ. The germline V and J ends were trimmed by 4 bases and 0 bases, with 12 bases remaining between them.

This chain links TRBV19 with TRBJ2-7, with D possibly TRBD2 on 5 matching bases. CDR1 and CDR2 (germline): LNHDA, SQIVND (reference sequence). Trimming left V 3 bases short and J 4 bases short, with 7 bases between. This CDR3 is 12 amino acids long. For the CDR3, the DNA is TGTGCCAGTAGTATGTCGGGATACGAGCAGTACTTC. It is translated as CASSMSGYEQYF.

This chain joins TRBV11-2 and TRBJ2-7, with D possibly matching TRBD2 (5 bases). CDR1 SGHAT and CDR2 FQNNGV come from the germline V gene. The germline V and J ends were trimmed by 5 bases and 3 bases, with 11 bases remaining between them. The CDR3 covers 13 residues. In DNA form, the CDR3 reads TGTGCCAGCAGCCCTCAGGAGGACTACGAGCAGTACTTC. This gives the protein CASSPQEDYEQYF.

J is TRBJ2-1 and V is TRBV2, with 7 bases lining up with TRBD2. CDR1 SNHLY and CDR2 FYNNEI come from the germline V gene. The CDR3 length is 16 residues. V dropped 3 bases and J dropped 5; count of bases not matched to a gene: 10. CDR3 DNA: TGTGCCAGCAGTGAGTACAGCGGGGCACCTAACAATGAGCAGTTCTTC. Amino acid sequence: CASSEYSGAPNNEQFF.

The chain joins TRBV27 to TRBJ1-3; no reliable D call. Per germline, CDR1 MNHEY and CDR2 SMNVEV (reference sequence). V was cut by 8 bases and J by 0 bases, with 8 bases left in between. The CDR3 sequence is 13 residues long. CDR3 DNA: TGTGCCAGCCGGCCCAACTCTGGAAACACCATATATTTT. It codes for CASRPNSGNTIYF.

The genes are TRBV3-1 (or the pseudogene TRBV3-2) and TRBJ1-5; no clear D. V was cut by 2 bases and J by 2 bases, with 7 bases left in between. Germline V gene sequence: CDR1 LGHDT, CDR2 YNNKEL (reference sequence). This CDR3 is 14 amino acids long. CDR3 amino acids: CASSQREGNQPQHF. As DNA, the CDR3 is TGTGCCAGCAGCCAAAGGGAGGGCAATCAGCCCCAGCATTTT.

In this sample, this clone turned up once. The same CDR3 is also encoded by other DNA sequences in this sample. V and J are TRBV19 and TRBJ1-1; 7 bases agree with TRBD1. The CDR3 is made up of 14 amino acids. V shed 5 bases and J 0 bases; nucleotides not matched to a gene: 3. Per the germline V gene, CDR1 is LNHDA and CDR2 is SQIVND (reference sequence). This CDR3 reads CASSLGTVNTEAFF. For the CDR3, the DNA is TGTGCCAGTAGTCTCGGGACAGTGAACACTGAAGCTTTCTTT.

The chain employs TRBV10-1 and TRBJ2-1; the D call may be TRBD1 or TRBD2 (5 bases each). Trimming left V 3 bases short and J 8 bases short, with 11 bases between. This CDR3 spans 13 amino acids. The V gene's germline CDR1 is WNHNN and CDR2 SYGVQD (reference sequence). The CDR3 spells CASSDLQGDEQFF. As DNA, the CDR3 is TGCGCCAGCAGTGACCTCCAGGGAGATGAGCAGTTCTTC.

The chain uses TRBV6-2 or TRBV6-3 and TRBJ1-6; a weak D match, TRBD1 (6 bases). The ends were cut back, 6 bases at V and 5 bases at J, with 17 bases in the middle. The CDR3 has 16 amino acids. Germline values: CDR1 MNHEY, CDR2 SVGEGT. CDR3 residues: CASSRLRGLDNSPLHF. For the CDR3, the DNA is TGTGCCAGCAGCCGGCTCAGGGGACTCGATAATTCACCCCTCCACTTT.

The table lists this clone with a count of one. This sequence joins TRBV19 and TRBJ1-4, with D possibly TRBD1 on 6 matching bases. V shed 3 bases and J shed 0 bases, with 11 bases lying between them. CDR3 length equals 16 residues. The germline gives CDR1 LNHDA, CDR2 SQIVND (reference sequence). CDR3 sequence: CASSIGQSPTNEKLFF. The CDR3 DNA reads as TGTGCCAGTAGTATCGGACAGAGTCCAACTAATGAAAAACTGTTTTTT.

The V call is TRBV4-3, the J call TRBJ2-7; no reliable D call. The CDR3 is 14 residues long. The V gene's germline CDR1 is LGHNA and CDR2 YSLEER. Trimming removed 4 bases from V and 3 bases from J, with 13 bases in between. In DNA form, the CDR3 reads TGCGCCAGCAGCCCTAGACCCGGAGACTACGAGCAGTACTTC. It yields the protein CASSPRPGDYEQYF.

This chain joins TRBV20-1 and TRBJ2-5, with D perhaps being TRBD1 or TRBD2 (5 bases each). The V end lost 3 bases, the J end lost 5 bases, and 13 bases lay between the germline ends. Germline CDR1 is DFQATT and CDR2 is SNEGSKA (reference sequence). The CDR3 has 13 amino acids. CDR3 loop: CSASGGVWETQYF. CDR3 coding DNA: TGCAGTGCTAGTGGGGGAGTGTGGGAGACCCAGTACTTC.

The genes are TRBV29-1 and TRBJ1-2, with 7 positions matching TRBD1. Germline V gene data show CDR1 as SQVTM and CDR2 as ANQGSEA. The CDR3 is made up of 14 amino acids. J was trimmed by 3 bases and V by 3 bases; bases with no gene match: 7. CDR3 coding DNA: TGCAGCGTTGAGAGAAGGGGGCTTTACTATGGCTACACCTTC. Encoded protein: CSVERRGLYYGYTF.

The J gene is TRBJ2-3, the V gene TRBV7-2; no clear D gene. Germline V gene sequence: CDR1 SGHTA, CDR2 FQGNSA. With 1 base removed from V and 0 bases from J, the gap between germline ends came to 14 bases. The CDR3 is 17 amino acids. As DNA, the CDR3 is TGTGCCAGCAGCTTAGGGGCCCGGTTGGTGAGCACAGATACGCAGTATTTT. It is translated as CASSLGARLVSTDTQYF.

The chain has TRBV7-2 and TRBJ2-1; possible D gene TRBD1, 5 bases. Trimming removed 5 bases from V and 8 bases from J, with 13 bases in between. Germline CDR1 reads SGHTA; CDR2 reads FQGNSA. The CDR3 is made up of 13 amino acids. As DNA, the CDR3 is TGTGCCAGCAGCGCCCTAGGGGTCTATGAGCAGTTCTTC. Translated, it gives CASSALGVYEQFF.

J is TRBJ1-1 and V is TRBV19; 9 nucleotides match TRBD1. V lost 8 bases, J lost 0 bases, and 7 bases stayed unmatched. The CDR3 extends over 15 amino acids. Germline V gene data show CDR1 as LNHDA and CDR2 as SQIVND (reference sequence). CDR3 nucleotide sequence: TGTGCCAGTGGACAGGGGAGGCAAATGAACACTGAAGCTTTCTTT. It codes for CASGQGRQMNTEAFF.

This clone was detected only a few times. The V call is TRBV5-1, the J call TRBJ1-2; 10 bases align to TRBD1. The CDR3 totals 13 residues. Germline V lookup: CDR1 SGHRS, CDR2 YFSETQ. Trimming at V came to 4 bases and at J to 6 bases, leaving 3 bases not matched to a gene. CDR3 bases: TGCGCCAGCAGCGAGGGACAGGGGAATGGCTACACCTTC. Translation: CASSEGQGNGYTF. The variable domain in full, completed from reference TRBV5-1 and TRBJ1-2, reads KAGVTQTPRYLIKTRGQQVTLSCSPISGHRSVSWYQQTPGQGLQFLFEYFSETQRNKGNFPGRFSGRQFSNSRSEMNVSTLELGDSALYLCASSEGQGNGYTFGSGTRLTVV.

This sequence joins TRBV27 and TRBJ1-4; tentative D call: TRBD1 (5 bases). Trimming left V 2 bases short and J 8 bases short, with 12 bases between. The length of the CDR3 is 14 residues. Germline CDR1 reads MNHEY; CDR2 reads SMNVEV (reference sequence). CDR3 sequence reads: CASSLTRVGEKLFF. CDR3 bases: TGTGCCAGCAGTTTAACCAGGGTGGGAGAAAAACTGTTTTTT.

The chain links TRBV6-1 to TRBJ2-4, with 7 bases aligning to TRBD2. V shed 3 bases, J shed 6 bases, and the junction held 11 bases outside the gene matches. This CDR3 has 16 amino acids. Germline lookup yields CDR1 MNHNS and CDR2 SASEGT. The CDR3 here is CASSDLGAGVANIQYF. The CDR3 nucleotides are TGTGCCAGCAGTGACCTCGGGGCGGGAGTCGCAAACATTCAGTACTTC.

The gene calls are TRBV15 and TRBJ2-1; the D gene is possibly TRBD1 (6 bases). V was shortened by 1 base and J by 0 bases, with 10 bases between the two germline ends. The germline V gene has CDR1 LNHNV and CDR2 YYDKDF (reference sequence). This CDR3 contains 16 residues. CDR3 bases: TGTGCCACCAGCAGAGGTACAGGGAGCTCCTACAATGAGCAGTTCTTC. Protein product: CATSRGTGSSYNEQFF.

The chain couples TRBV7-9 to TRBJ1-1, with TRBD1 as a possible D gene (5 bases). The CDR3 has 14 amino acids. The V gene lost 1 base and the J gene lost 1 base, with 7 bases spanning the gap. Germline CDR1 is SEHNR and CDR2 is FQNEAQ (reference sequence). The chain's CDR3 is CASSLGQQNTEAFF. The CDR3 coding sequence is TGTGCCAGCAGCTTAGGACAGCAGAACACTGAAGCTTTCTTT.

This chain links TRBV20-1 with TRBJ1-4, with D hard to call. The V end was cut by 3 bases, the J end by 4 bases, with 9 bases between. Germline V gene sequence: CDR1 DFQATT, CDR2 SNEGSKA (reference sequence). The CDR3 is 13 amino acids. The CDR3 DNA is TGCAGTGCTAGTCGCGCCGTTAATGAAAAACTGTTTTTT. The encoded protein is CSASRAVNEKLFF.

The chain couples TRBV5-1 to TRBJ2-3; a weak D match, TRBD1 (6 bases). V lost 1 base and J 0 bases, leaving 9 bases between the germline ends. The CDR3 runs 15 residues. Germline CDR1 reads SGHRS; CDR2 reads YFSETQ. The CDR3 DNA reads as TGCGCCAGCAGCTTGTGGGGGCCCAGCACAGATACGCAGTATTTT. As protein: CASSLWGPSTDTQYF.